This TCR beta chain was observed in a study of blood T cell repertoires in COVID-19. Overall study context: The United States, Italy and Spain supplied acute and convalescent COVID-19 samples. Sample material is recorded as cDNA or gDNA derived from T cells, B-cell-depleted T cells, or PBMCs.

Methods used by the authors: Reference gene primers were amplified, and this amplification served to estimate nucleated cell counts. Using immunoSEQ multiplex PCR, the repertoire was profiled, and TCRdb retains in-frame clones only, with some absent. Clone size and V and J calls were adopted from that table, with D and trimming inferred from the DNA. The sample includes 20,000 to 25,000 clones, more than 80% of them seen just once. Germline loops: CDR1 SGDLS, CDR2 YYNGEE. There are 16 residues in the CDR3. Unmatched junction bases numbered 5, after V lost 3 bases and J lost 1 base. The chain joins TRBV9 to TRBJ2-3, with TRBD2 matching 10 bases. Sequencing input: peripheral blood. The TCR sequence derives from a human donor in a cohort sampled during active COVID-19. The CDR3 reads CASSASGTSGTDTQYF. In nucleotides, the CDR3 is TGTGCCAGCAGCGCCTCCGGGACTAGCGGCACAGATACGCAGTATTTT.